Listed here are 9 T cell receptor beta chains from one sample, sequenced in a study of blood T cell repertoires in COVID-19. Sequenced by immunoSEQ multiplex PCR; TCRdb stores in-frame clones only, minus some. The table lists 11,000 to 15,000 clones, about 86% of them singletons. The sample comprised peripheral blood. The source of these receptors is a human donor in a cohort sampled during active COVID-19.

The sample holds one count of this clone. The chain joins TRBV7-7 to TRBJ2-1; 8 nucleotides agree with TRBD2. Per the germline V gene, CDR1 is SSHAT and CDR2 is FNYEAQ (reference sequence). There are 15 residues in the CDR3. With V trimmed by 1 base and J by 6 bases, 5 bases remained unmatched. DNA of the CDR3: TGTGCCAGCAGCTTAGGAAGCGGGAGTATCAATGAGCAGTTCTTC. Amino acids: CASSLGSGSINEQFF. The full variable domain, rest sourced from reference TRBV7-7 and TRBJ2-1, is GAGVSQSPRYKVTKRGQDVTLRCDPISSHATLYWYQQALGQGPEFLTYFNYEAQPDKSGLPSDRFSAERPEGSISTLTIQRTEQRDSAMYRCASSLGSGSINEQFFGPGTRLTVL.

The J gene is TRBJ2-3, the V gene TRBV7-9; D may be TRBD1 (6 bases). Germline CDR1 is SEHNR and CDR2 is FQNEAQ (reference sequence). The CDR3 runs to 17 residues. V lost 5 bases, J lost 0 bases, and 18 bases lay in between. The CDR3 region has the DNA TGTGCCAGCAGCCCAAATTTGCAGGGGTCTAGCACAGATACGCAGTATTTT. Amino acids: CASSPNLQGSSTDTQYF. Full variable domain (remainder filled in from reference TRBV7-9 and TRBJ2-3): DTGVSQNPRHKITKRGQNVTFRCDPISEHNRLYWYRQTLGQGPEFLTYFQNEAQLEKSRLLSDRFSAERPKGSFSTLEIQRTEQGDSAMYLCASSPNLQGSSTDTQYFGPGTRLTVL.

This chain connects TRBV5-4 to TRBJ2-5, with 7 bases aligning to TRBD1. This CDR3 comprises 14 residues. V was pared by 1 base and J by 5 bases, with 5 bases of the junction left unmatched. Germline V gene sequence: CDR1 SGHNT, CDR2 YYREEE (reference sequence). DNA of the CDR3: TGTGCCAGCAGCTTGCGACAGGGAATGGAGACCCAGTACTTC. Amino acids: CASSLRQGMETQYF.

CDR3 DNA: TGTGCCAGCAAGCGTAGCGGGGGTCTTGAGCAGTTCTTC. It is translated as CASKRSGGLEQFF. The chain joins TRBV27 to TRBJ2-1; TRBD2 aligns across 9 bases. CDR3 length: 13 residues. From germline, CDR1 is MNHEY and CDR2 SMNVEV (reference sequence). The V segment lost 7 bases and the J segment 9 bases; nucleotides outside the gene matches: 7.

The chain carries TRBV4-1 and TRBJ1-4; D gene unclear. The ends were cut back, 2 bases at V and 5 bases at J, with 12 bases in the middle. The CDR3 length is 15 residues. In germline, CDR1 is MGHRA, CDR2 YSYEKL. In DNA form, the CDR3 reads TGCGCCAGCAGCCAACGGGAGGCTACAAATGAAAAACTGTTTTTT. This sequence encodes CASSQREATNEKLFF.

This rearrangement joins TRBV2 to TRBJ2-3; TRBD2 might be the D (6 bases). V was clipped by 8 bases and J by 6 bases, with 9 bases between them. This CDR3 is 11 amino acids long. Looked up from germline, CDR1 is SNHLY and CDR2 is FYNNEI. CDR3 loop: CASGGRDTQYF. CDR3 bases: TGTGCCAGCGGGGGGAGGGATACGCAGTATTTT.

This clone was observed once. The chain recombines TRBV7-7 with TRBJ2-5; TRBD1 matches at 8 bases. Trimming removed 5 bases from V and 5 bases from J; junction bases left unmatched: 7. The CDR3 is 14 residues long. Germline CDR1 and CDR2: SSHAT and FNYEAQ (reference sequence). DNA for the CDR3: TGTGCCAGCAGCCAGGACAGGGCGGGGGAGACCCAGTACTTC. Its translation: CASSQDRAGETQYF.

This chain uses TRBV3-1 (or the pseudogene TRBV3-2) with TRBJ1-2; D gene unclear. With 0 bases removed from V and 7 bases from J, the gap between germline ends came to 15 bases. Looked up from germline, CDR1 is LGHDT and CDR2 is YNNKEL (reference sequence). The CDR3 covers 15 residues. CDR3 protein: CASSQDRQRILGYTF. In DNA form, the CDR3 reads TGTGCCAGCAGCCAAGATCGCCAGCGAATCCTTGGCTACACCTTC.

The chain uses TRBV5-6 and TRBJ1-6; D gene uncertain. V was clipped by 1 base and J by 8 bases, with 13 bases between them. Germline lookup yields CDR1 SGHDT and CDR2 YYEEEE. This CDR3 spans 15 amino acids. The CDR3 protein is CASSLPPGLYSPLHF. The DNA for the CDR3 is TGTGCCAGCAGCTTGCCTCCAGGACTTTATTCACCCCTCCACTTT. The whole variable domain, remainder taken from reference TRBV5-6 and TRBJ1-6, is DAGVTQSPTHLIKTRGQQVTLRCSPKSGHDTVSWYQQALGQGPQFIFQYYEEEERQRGNFPDRFSGHQFPNYSSELNVNALLLGDSALYLCASSLPPGLYSPLHFGNGTRLTVT.